This is a list of T cell receptor beta chains from one sample in a study of blood T cell repertoires in COVID-19. Assay used: immunoSEQ multiplex PCR; TCRdb lists only in-frame clones, some missing. The data contain about 120,000 clones, roughly 91% of them singletons. Sequencing was done on a sample of peripheral blood. The source of these receptors is a human donor with acute or convalescent COVID-19. The donor label of this sample is uncertain. CDR3s include the opening cysteine and the closing phenylalanine or tryptophan. D genes are given only for firm matches. Rows give clone size only sometimes, using once, few, many, or a class for an expanded clone.

D: .
size: .
V: TRBV28
J: TRBJ1-5
DNA: TGTGCCAGCAGTTTAGCTAAAAATCAGCCCCAGCATTTT
CDR3: CASSLAKNQPQHF

D: TRBD1
size: .
V: TRBV7-2
J: TRBJ1-5
DNA: TGTGCCAGCAGCTTGACAGGGTTACAGCCCCAGCATTTT
CDR3: CASSLTGLQPQHF

D: TRBD1
size: .
V: TRBV9
J: TRBJ1-2
DNA: TGTGCCAGCAGCCCAGGGGGCGCGAATTGGGACTATGGCTACACCTTC
CDR3: CASSPGGANWDYGYTF

D: .
size: .
V: TRBV5-5
J: TRBJ1-4
DNA: TGTGCCAGCAGCTTGGTAGGACTGCGTAATGAAAAACTGTTTTTT
CDR3: CASSLVGLRNEKLFF

D: TRBD2
size: .
V: TRBV4-1
J: TRBJ2-3
DNA: TGCGCCAGCAGCCAAGATAAGGGGAGCGGGGGCACAGATACGCAGTATTTT
CDR3: CASSQDKGSGGTDTQYF

D: TRBD1
size: .
V: TRBV18
J: TRBJ1-1
DNA: TGTGCCAGCAAAGGGCGACAGGGGGAGAACACTGAAGCTTTCTTT
CDR3: CASKGRQGENTEAFF

D: .
size: .
V: TRBV7-2
J: TRBJ1-5
DNA: TGTGCCAGCAGCCGGGGGAACAATCAGCCCCAGCATTTT
CDR3: CASSRGNNQPQHF

D: TRBD1
size: .
V: TRBV7-2
J: TRBJ1-2
DNA: TGTGCCAGCAGCTCCGGACAGGGCACCTATGGCTACACCTTC
CDR3: CASSSGQGTYGYTF

D: .
size: .
V: TRBV6-2/TRBV6-3
J: TRBJ1-5
DNA: TGTGCCAGCAGTCCGGGGACTATAGGTCAGCAGCCCCAGCATTTT
CDR3: CASSPGTIGQQPQHF

D: TRBD2
size: once
V: TRBV7-2
J: TRBJ2-3
DNA: TGTGCCAGCAGCTTAGACGGTCCGGCGGGAGTGGATACGCAGTATTTT
CDR3: CASSLDGPAGVDTQYF

D: TRBD2
size: once
V: TRBV6-5
J: TRBJ2-1
DNA: TGTGCCAGCAGTTACTTTCTAGCGGGATACAATGAGCAGTTCTTC
CDR3: CASSYFLAGYNEQFF

D: .
size: .
V: TRBV7-9
J: TRBJ2-7
DNA: TGTGCCAGCAGCTCACCGGGACTGGCCCCCTCCTACGAGCAGTACTTC
CDR3: CASSSPGLAPSYEQYF

D: .
size: .
V: TRBV10-3
J: TRBJ1-2
DNA: TGTGCCATCAGTGAGTCGGGTACAGGGAGAGATGGCTACACCTTC
CDR3: CAISESGTGRDGYTF

D: .
size: .
V: TRBV21-1
J: TRBJ1-2
DNA: TGTGCCAGCCAAGTCCCGGGACAGCCCTTTTTGGCCCATGGCTACACCTTC
CDR3: CASQVPGQPFLAHGYTF

D: .
size: once
V: TRBV21-1
J: TRBJ1-1
DNA: TGTGCCACCCCTAAGGGGCCTGGGAACACTGAAGCTTTCTTT
CDR3: CATPKGPGNTEAFF

D: .
size: once
V: TRBV6-5
J: TRBJ1-6
DNA: TGTGCCAGCAGTTCACGACAGAGATCACCCCTCCACTTT
CDR3: CASSSRQRSPLHF

D: .
size: few
V: TRBV11-2
J: TRBJ2-1
DNA: TGTGCCAGCAGCTTTTTACCAGGGGACAATGAGCAGTTCTTC
CDR3: CASSFLPGDNEQFF

D: TRBD1
size: .
V: TRBV6-5
J: TRBJ1-2
DNA: TGTGCCAGCACTATTTTTAGGGGACAGGCGATCTACACCTTC
CDR3: CASTIFRGQAIYTF

D: .
size: .
V: TRBV18
J: TRBJ1-4
DNA: TGTGCCAGCTCACCAAATATTGTAGCAGGGGTGACAACTAATGAAAAACTGTTTTTT
CDR3: CASSPNIVAGVTTNEKLFF

D: TRBD1
size: .
V: TRBV5-4
J: TRBJ2-4
DNA: TGTGCCAGCAGCGCGTCGGGACAGGGCTCACACATTCAGTACTTC
CDR3: CASSASGQGSHIQYF

D: TRBD1
size: .
V: TRBV6-5
J: TRBJ2-7
DNA: TGTGCCAGCAGCCCGGGACAGGGTGTGTACGAGCAGTACTTC
CDR3: CASSPGQGVYEQYF

D: .
size: .
V: TRBV13
J: TRBJ2-7
DNA: TGTGCCAGCAGCTTAGGCCCGGGTGGGGGCGCGCTATCTACCGAGCAGTACTTC
CDR3: CASSLGPGGGALSTEQYF

D: TRBD1
size: .
V: TRBV7-2
J: TRBJ1-5
DNA: TGTGCCAGCAGCTTACTGGGACAGTACAATCAGCCCCAGCATTTT
CDR3: CASSLLGQYNQPQHF

D: TRBD2
size: .
V: TRBV25-1
J: TRBJ2-5
DNA: TGTGCCAGCAGTGAATCTAGCGGGGGGGAAGAGACCCAGTACTTC
CDR3: CASSESSGGEETQYF

D: TRBD2
size: few
V: TRBV7-2
J: TRBJ2-5
DNA: TGTGCCAGCAGCCGGAGGACTAGCATGGGTCCGGAGACCCAGTACTTC
CDR3: CASSRRTSMGPETQYF

D: .
size: once
V: TRBV5-4
J: TRBJ2-3
DNA: TGTGCCAGCAGCTTTCTAGCTACGCAGTATTTT
CDR3: CASSFLATQYF